What follows describes a single TCR beta chain. The PCR employed 60 Vbeta primers together with 13 Jbeta primers. Clones were sequenced by immunoSEQ multiplex PCR, and TCRdb holds only the in-frame ones, with some missing. This sample yields more than 140,000 clones, of which 75% to 80% are seen a single time; about 0.64% belongs to the top ten. This sample is drawn from a study of cytomegalovirus exposure and HLA in healthy donors. The V end was cut by 4 bases, the J end by 1 base, with 7 bases between. The CDR3 runs to 14 residues. Germline V gene data show CDR1 as SGHTA and CDR2 as FQGNSA. The sequencing sample was made of PBMCs. The rearrangement joins TRBV7-2 to TRBJ2-2; D perhaps matches TRBD1 (5 bases). The TCR originated in a male donor in good health and CMV-seronegative. The chain's CDR3 is CASSSQGNTGELFF. In DNA, the CDR3 is TGTGCCAGCAGCTCCCAGGGGAACACCGGGGAGCTGTTTTTT.